Shown below are 32 T cell receptor beta chains from a single sample sequenced in a study of blood T cell repertoires in COVID-19. The assay was immunoSEQ multiplex PCR, and TCRdb's table has in-frame clones only and misses some. The table includes around 200,000 clones, 75% to 90% detected once. The sample consisted of peripheral blood. The receptors originated from a human donor in a cohort sampled during active COVID-19.

The chain is built from TRBV9 and TRBJ2-2; 9 bases fit TRBD2. The CDR3 runs to 17 residues. Germline assignment: CDR1 SGDLS and CDR2 YYNGEE. After removal of 0 bases from V and 5 bases from J, the junction contained 8 bases not matched to a gene. The CDR3 loop reads CASSVGGSGRFTGELFF. The CDR3 DNA follows: TGTGCCAGCAGCGTAGGTGGTAGCGGGAGATTTACCGGGGAGCTGTTTTTT.

The gene calls are TRBV28 and TRBJ1-5; perhaps TRBD1 as D (5 bases). The CDR3 runs to 16 residues. The germline V gene has CDR1 MDHEN and CDR2 SYDVKM. Trimming pared 6 bases from V and 1 base from J, leaving 16 bases between. CDR3 amino acids: CASRGGGKVSNQPQHF. In DNA form, the CDR3 reads TGTGCCAGCAGGGGTGGGGGGAAGGTAAGCAATCAGCCCCAGCATTTT.

The DNA of the CDR3 is TGTGCCACCAGTGATTATTCGGGTTGGGGCTACACCTTC. Translated: CATSDYSGWGYTF. V and J are TRBV24-1 and TRBJ1-2, with unresolved D. Germline CDR1 reads KGHDR; CDR2 reads SFDVKD. V was cut by 2 bases and J by 8 bases, with 11 bases left in between. This CDR3 comprises 13 residues.

The V and J genes are TRBV28 and TRBJ1-5; 8 nucleotides line up with TRBD1. Germline CDR1 MDHEN, CDR2 SYDVKM. This CDR3 is 14 amino acids long. Trimming took 9 bases from V and 6 from J; bases not matched to a gene: 10. CDR3 amino acids: CASGQGGTSQPQHF. The CDR3 DNA follows: TGTGCCAGTGGACAGGGAGGAACCAGTCAGCCCCAGCATTTT. Supplemented by reference TRBV28 and TRBJ1-5, the full variable domain reads DVKVTQSSRYLVKRTGEKVFLECVQDMDHENMFWYRQDPGLGLRLIYFSYDVKMKEKGDIPEGYSVSREKKERFSLILESASTNQTSMYLCASGQGGTSQPQHFGDGTRLSIL.

The chain recombines TRBV28 with TRBJ1-2; D unclear. This CDR3 comprises 17 residues. The germline V gene has CDR1 MDHEN and CDR2 SYDVKM. V was shortened by 3 bases and J by 0 bases, with 17 bases between the two germline ends. CDR3 protein: CASSLRAAGFANYGYTF. The CDR3 DNA is TGTGCCAGCAGTTTGAGGGCAGCTGGGTTTGCTAACTATGGCTACACCTTC.

V and J are TRBV5-1 and TRBJ2-7, with D unclear. Germline V gives CDR1 SGHRS, CDR2 YFSETQ. V shed 0 bases and J shed 3 bases, with 13 bases lying between them. The CDR3 has 15 amino acids. The CDR3 spells CASSLGLGRDYEQYF. In nucleotides, the CDR3 is TGCGCCAGCAGCTTGGGTTTGGGCAGAGACTACGAGCAGTACTTC.

The rearrangement links TRBV28 to TRBJ1-5, with a possible D match to TRBD1 (6 bases). V was shortened by 6 bases and J by 5 bases, with 20 bases between the two germline ends. Germline-derived CDR1 and CDR2 are MDHEN and SYDVKM. The CDR3 covers 16 residues. In DNA, the CDR3 is TGTGCCAGCAGAAAAGAATTCACAGGGTGGCATCAGCCCCAGCATTTT. Protein sequence: CASRKEFTGWHQPQHF. The full variable domain, in which reference TRBV28 and TRBJ1-5 provide the parts outside the CDR3, is DVKVTQSSRYLVKRTGEKVFLECVQDMDHENMFWYRQDPGLGLRLIYFSYDVKMKEKGDIPEGYSVSREKKERFSLILESASTNQTSMYLCASRKEFTGWHQPQHFGDGTRLSIL.

This clone turned up a few times. The V gene is TRBV19, the J gene TRBJ1-2, with D possibly TRBD1 on 6 matching bases. The germline V gene encodes CDR1 LNHDA and CDR2 SQIVND (reference sequence). With 5 bases removed from V and 4 bases from J, the gap between germline ends came to 23 bases. The CDR3 extends over 17 amino acids. The DNA for the CDR3 is TGTGCCAGTAGTCTCGGACAGCTTCTCCAGTATCGCTATGGCTACACCTTC. Its protein product is CASSLGQLLQYRYGYTF. Together with reference TRBV19 and TRBJ1-2, the CDR3 gives the full variable domain: DGGITQSPKYLFRKEGQNVTLSCEQNLNHDAMYWYRQDPGQGLRLIYYSQIVNDFQKGDIAEGYSVSREKKESFPLTVTSAQKNPTAFYLCASSLGQLLQYRYGYTFGSGTRLTVV.

The DNA for the CDR3 is TGTGCCAGCAGCTTGGCAGACAGGGCCTTCACAGATACGCAGTATTTT. This sequence encodes CASSLADRAFTDTQYF. J is TRBJ2-3 and V is TRBV5-5, with 7 bases lining up with TRBD1. Germline lookup yields CDR1 SGHKS and CDR2 YYEKEE (reference sequence). The J segment lost 2 bases and the V segment lost 0 bases, leaving 6 bases of the junction unmatched. The CDR3 has 16 residues.

The chain couples TRBV21-1 to TRBJ2-3; the table's D call TRBD1 went unverified against the DNA. TRBV21-1 is labeled a pseudogene. This CDR3 is built from 16 residues. The CDR3 nucleotides read TGTGCCAGCAGCGACTCTGTTAGACAGGGGACAGATACGCAGTATTTT. Amino acids: CASSDSVRQGTDTQYF.

This clone has a single count. This rearrangement joins TRBV11-3 to TRBJ1-3, with TRBD1 identical over 7 bases. Germline assignment: CDR1 SGHNT and CDR2 YENEEA. Germline trimming cut 5 bases from V and 2 bases from J; bases unmatched to any gene: 3. The CDR3 spans 14 residues. The CDR3 region has the DNA TGTGCCAGCAGCCAAACAGGGGCTGGAAACACCATATATTTT. Amino acid sequence: CASSQTGAGNTIYF.

The CDR3 nucleotides are TGCGCCAGCGGGAGGGACGGGAGGTCCACAGATACGCAGTATTTT. Translating gives CASGRDGRSTDTQYF. The chain combines TRBV5-1 with TRBJ2-3; 7 bases are a match to TRBD2. This CDR3 comprises 15 residues. Germline CDR1 and CDR2: SGHRS and YFSETQ. V dropped 7 bases and J dropped 2; count of bases not matched to a gene: 10.

The CDR3 bases are TGTGCCAGTAGCAGCACGGGGGTTGGGAGCTATGGCTACACCTTC. Protein product: CASSSTGVGSYGYTF. The chain recombines TRBV19 with TRBJ1-2, with a weak D call TRBD1 (5 bases). The germline CDR1 and CDR2 sequences are LNHDA and SQIVND (reference sequence). This CDR3 region has 15 residues. Trimming pared 6 bases from V and 4 bases from J, leaving 18 bases between.

The gene calls are TRBV7-8 and TRBJ1-5; 7 bases are shared with TRBD1. The germline gives CDR1 SGHVS, CDR2 FQNEAQ. J lost 0 bases, V lost 2 bases, and 1 base had no gene match. This CDR3 is built from 15 residues. CDR3: CASSLTGASNQPQHF. CDR3 DNA sequence: TGTGCCAGCAGCTTAACAGGGGCTAGCAATCAGCCCCAGCATTTT.

The chain combines TRBV6-1 with TRBJ2-3, with D perhaps matching TRBD2 (6 bases). CDR1 and CDR2 (germline): MNHNS, SASEGT. This CDR3 is built from 14 residues. V was trimmed by 3 bases and J by 7 bases, leaving 14 bases between them. CDR3 coding DNA: TGTGCCAGCAGTGAGCAACGGGAGCGAAATACGCAGTATTTT. Protein product: CASSEQRERNTQYF.

V usage is TRBV9 and J usage is TRBJ2-2; 12 positions agree with TRBD2. Germline-derived CDR1 and CDR2 are SGDLS and YYNGEE. With 0 bases clipped from V and 1 base from J, the junction kept 13 bases outside the gene matches. The CDR3 consists of 21 residues. The CDR3, as DNA: TGTGCCAGCAGCGTAGGACCTAGCGGGAGGGCCTTCACGCGGAACACCGGGGAGCTGTTTTTT. Amino acid sequence: CASSVGPSGRAFTRNTGELFF.

The CDR3 reads CASSLASAVETQYF. CDR3 nucleotide sequence: TGTGCCAGCAGCTTAGCATCTGCGGTAGAGACCCAGTACTTC. The rearrangement joins TRBV7-9 to TRBJ2-5; unclear D gene. CDR1 is SEHNR, CDR2 FQNEAQ, per germline (reference sequence). This CDR3 contains 14 residues. The V end lost 0 bases, the J end lost 4 bases, and 9 bases lay between the germline ends.

The genes are TRBV9 and TRBJ2-7; perhaps TRBD2 as D (5 bases). The germline CDR1 and CDR2 sequences are SGDLS and YYNGEE. V lost 4 bases and J 3 bases, leaving 17 bases between the germline ends. The CDR3 spans 15 residues. This CDR3 is CASSPRTGMGYEQYF. The CDR3 DNA reads TGTGCCAGCAGCCCGCGGACGGGGATGGGCTACGAGCAGTACTTC.

This clone has only one observation. The genes are TRBV6-5 and TRBJ1-5; the match to TRBD1 covers 7 bases. The CDR3 has 16 residues. Germline V gives CDR1 MNHEY, CDR2 SVGAGI. The J segment lost 4 bases and the V segment lost 1 base, leaving 7 bases of the junction unmatched. This CDR3 is CASSYFAGTDNQPQHF. In nucleotides, the CDR3 is TGTGCCAGCAGTTACTTCGCCGGGACAGATAATCAGCCCCAGCATTTT.

The chain employs TRBV28 and TRBJ2-2, with TRBD1 matching over 8 bases. V was clipped by 11 bases and J by 1 base; unmatched bases: 6. The germline gives CDR1 MDHEN, CDR2 SYDVKM. The CDR3 totals 14 residues. CDR3 coding DNA: TGTGCCGCGGCACAGGGGGTGAACACCGGGGAGCTGTTTTTT. Residues: CAAAQGVNTGELFF. Full variable domain (missing parts from reference TRBV28 and TRBJ2-2): DVKVTQSSRYLVKRTGEKVFLECVQDMDHENMFWYRQDPGLGLRLIYFSYDVKMKEKGDIPEGYSVSREKKERFSLILESASTNQTSMYLCAAAQGVNTGELFFGEGSRLTVL.

The gene calls are TRBV6-5 and TRBJ2-7, with 12 nucleotides matching TRBD1. Trimming took 6 bases from V and 3 from J; bases not matched to a gene: 6. The CDR3 runs to 15 residues. The germline CDR1 and CDR2 sequences are MNHEY and SVGAGI. CDR3 nucleotide sequence: TGTGCCAGCAGCCCGGGACAGGGGGCGAGCTACGAGCAGTACTTC. Residues: CASSPGQGASYEQYF.

In this sample, this clone turned up once. The rearrangement links TRBV3-1 (or the pseudogene TRBV3-2) to TRBJ2-7; D possibly corresponds to TRBD2 (7 bases). V was cut by 4 bases and J by 2 bases, with 18 bases left in between. Germline CDR1 is LGHDT and CDR2 is YNNKEL (reference sequence). This CDR3 contains 16 residues. The CDR3 sequence is CASSRGASGAPYEQYF. The DNA of the CDR3 is TGTGCCAGCAGCCGGGGGGCTAGCGGAGCCCCCTACGAGCAGTACTTC.

The chain links TRBV30 to TRBJ1-2; D call uncertain. The CDR3 sequence is 12 residues long. Germline V gene data show CDR1 as GTSNPN and CDR2 as SVGIG (reference sequence). Trimming took 0 bases from V and 8 from J, leaving 10 bases between them. The DNA of the CDR3 is TGTGCCTGGAGTGTTAGAGCGGGGGGCTACACCTTC. Translation gives CAWSVRAGGYTF.

This clone was detected ten times or more. The gene calls are TRBV27 and TRBJ2-5, with TRBD1 as a possible D gene (6 bases). The CDR3 contains 16 residues. Deletions cut 5 bases from V and 2 bases from J, with 18 bases between. CDR1 is MNHEY, CDR2 SMNVEV, per germline (reference sequence). The CDR3 reads CASSPDPGQLQETQYF. The CDR3 DNA is TGTGCCAGCAGTCCAGACCCAGGACAGCTACAAGAGACCCAGTACTTC.

This clone has a handful of counts. The chain joins TRBV25-1 to TRBJ1-2; possible D gene TRBD1, 6 bases. CDR1 and CDR2 (germline): MGHDK, SYGVNS. This CDR3 has 17 residues. V was pared by 1 base and J by 2 bases, with 17 bases between. In DNA form, the CDR3 reads TGTGCCAGCAGTGAATTTGGCAGGGGAACGGCGAACTATGGCTACACCTTC. The encoded protein is CASSEFGRGTANYGYTF.

V gene TRBV29-1 combines with J gene TRBJ2-7; D is perhaps TRBD1 (8 bases). Trimming pared 6 bases from V and 8 bases from J, leaving 29 bases between. The CDR3 covers 16 residues. The germline gives CDR1 SQVTM, CDR2 ANQGSEA. CDR3 loop: CSVRTGRGASPLQQYF. CDR3 bases: TGCAGCGTGCGGACAGGGAGGGGCGCTAGCCCCCTCCAGCAGTACTTC.

The chain carries TRBV28 and TRBJ1-1, with 8 bases fitting TRBD1. Trimming took 2 bases from V and 3 from J; bases not matched to a gene: 8. CDR1 and CDR2 from the germline V gene are MDHEN and SYDVKM. The CDR3 runs 16 residues. The CDR3 nucleotides are TGTGCCAGCAGTTTACCTCTCGACAGGGGATACACTGAAGCTTTCTTT. Its translation is CASSLPLDRGYTEAFF.

Worth noting for this clone: Within the sample, other DNA sequences also encode this same CDR3. The chain combines TRBV7-2 with TRBJ2-5; the D is unclear. This CDR3 spans 12 amino acids. V was trimmed by 1 base and J by 5 bases, leaving 5 bases between them. Germline V gene data show CDR1 as SGHTA and CDR2 as FQGNSA. In DNA, the CDR3 is TGTGCCAGCAGCTTAGACAGTGAGACCCAGTACTTC. Translated: CASSLDSETQYF. The entire variable domain, with the rest obtained from reference TRBV7-2 and TRBJ2-5, is as follows: GAGVSQSPSNKVTEKGKDVELRCDPISGHTALYWYRQSLGQGLEFLIYFQGNSAPDKSGLPSDRFSAERTGGSVSTLTIQRTQQEDSAVYLCASSLDSETQYFGPGTRLLVL.

This clone occurred once. The chain joins TRBV19 to TRBJ2-1; the D is unclear. Germline-derived CDR1 and CDR2 are LNHDA and SQIVND (reference sequence). The CDR3 extends over 16 amino acids. Trimming removed 4 bases from V and 0 bases from J, with 13 bases in between. For the CDR3, the DNA is TGTGCCAGTAGTACCCGACTTCCTAGCTCCTACAATGAGCAGTTCTTC. Its protein is CASSTRLPSSYNEQFF.

V gene TRBV5-1 combines with J gene TRBJ2-7; tentatively, D is TRBD2 (6 bases). The CDR3 has 15 residues. Germline V gives CDR1 SGHRS, CDR2 YFSETQ. The V end was cut by 1 base, the J end by 2 bases, with 13 bases between. The CDR3 DNA follows: TGCGCCAGCAGCTTGATGGAGGGTCTGACCTACGAGCAGTACTTC. It yields the protein CASSLMEGLTYEQYF. The whole variable domain, filled in from reference TRBV5-1 and TRBJ2-7, reads KAGVTQTPRYLIKTRGQQVTLSCSPISGHRSVSWYQQTPGQGLQFLFEYFSETQRNKGNFPGRFSGRQFSNSRSEMNVSTLELGDSALYLCASSLMEGLTYEQYFGPGTRLTVT.

The rearrangement joins TRBV2 to TRBJ1-1; 7 nucleotides agree with TRBD1. V gave up 0 bases and J gave up 4 bases; unmatched junction bases: 11. This CDR3 has 17 residues. CDR1 and CDR2 (germline): SNHLY, FYNNEI. This CDR3 reads CASSEARPRQGFTEAFF. CDR3 in DNA: TGTGCCAGCAGTGAAGCTCGGCCCAGACAGGGATTCACTGAAGCTTTCTTT.

The V call is TRBV28, the J call TRBJ1-2; D remains ambiguous. Germline CDR1 reads MDHEN; CDR2 reads SYDVKM. The CDR3 sequence is 15 residues long. Trimming removed 2 bases from V and 2 bases from J, with 12 bases in between. CDR3 region: CASSLGGSENYGYTF. In nucleotides, the CDR3 is TGTGCCAGCAGTTTAGGAGGGTCCGAGAACTATGGCTACACCTTC.